This T cell receptor (beta chain) appears in the sequencing data of a study of CD8+ T cells in alopecia areata. Isolated RNA was reverse transcribed into cDNA used as the sequencing template. Generated by immunoSEQ multiplex PCR, the TCRdb table keeps only in-frame clones and is missing some. The table includes about 130,000 clones, approximately 49% detected once. Sorted out of PBMCs were CD4+ T cells and CD8+ T cells. The CDR3 is made up of 14 amino acids. Germline-derived CDR1 and CDR2 are SGHTA and FQGNSA. J gave up 0 bases and V 5 bases, and 1 base lay outside the gene matches. The J gene is TRBJ2-3, the V gene TRBV7-2; 8 bases match TRBD2. This clonotype was sampled from a human donor with alopecia areata. Sequences were derived from CD8+ T cells sorted from blood, sampled at week 0. DNA for the CDR3: TGTGCCAGCAGCGAGCGGGGGAGCACAGATACGCAGTATTTT. As protein: CASSERGSTDTQYF.